A selection of T cell receptor beta chains follows, all from one sample in a study of shared clonotypes between healthy human individuals. The repertoire was sequenced with immunoSEQ multiplex PCR; TCRdb's copy has only in-frame clones and lacks some. The sample has 700,000 to 950,000 clones; around 96% are singletons. The sample consisted of naive CD8+ T cells sorted from blood. These receptors originate from a man aged 25-40 years in good health. The CDR3 runs from the conserved cysteine through the conserved F or W. The D gene is left open where the match is weak. Rows may omit the clone size; those that give it use once, few, many or a size class.

D gene | clone size | J gene | V gene | CDR3 DNA | CDR3 protein
NA | NA | TRBJ2-2 | TRBV5-5 | TGTGCCAGCATAAGGGCCGGGGAGCTGTTTTTT | CASIRAGELFF
NA | NA | TRBJ1-5 | TRBV19 | TGTGCCGTACAAGGGGGAGCTCAGCCCCAGCATTTT | CAVQGGAQPQHF
TRBD2 | NA | TRBJ2-3 | TRBV11-2 | TGTGCCAACGCGGGAGGCCCCACAGATACGCAGTATTTT | CANAGGPTDTQYF
NA | NA | TRBJ2-4 | TRBV4-1 | TGCGCCAGCAGCCAAGTCGGACTGGGAGTAACGGGTGACATTCAGTACTTC | CASSQVGLGVTGDIQYF
NA | NA | TRBJ1-4 | TRBV5-6 | TGTGCCAGCCGCCGGGGGGCGCGAGGGGATGAAAAACTGTTTTTT | CASRRGARGDEKLFF
TRBD1 | NA | TRBJ1-1 | TRBV2 | TGTGCCAGCAGTGACGGGACAGCGATGACCACTGAAGCTTTCTTT | CASSDGTAMTTEAFF
NA | NA | TRBJ2-7 | TRBV7-8 | TGTGCCAGCAGCTTAATAGGCATCAATCCCTACGAGCAGTACTTC | CASSLIGINPYEQYF
TRBD2 | once | TRBJ2-3 | TRBV11-2 | TGTGCCAGCAGCTTAGATCTAACTAGCGGGAGGAGCACAGATACGCAGTATTTT | CASSLDLTSGRSTDTQYF
NA | NA | TRBJ1-1 | TRBV4-1 | TGCGCCAGCAGCCAAGTACAGAACATGAACACTGAAGCTTTCTTT | CASSQVQNMNTEAFF
NA | NA | TRBJ2-1 | TRBV7-9 | TGTGCCAGCAGCCCCATCCTAGCTACCAATGAGCAGTTCTTC | CASSPILATNEQFF
NA | NA | TRBJ2-2 | TRBV6-6 | TGTGCCAGCGAGCTGACCGGGGAGCTGTTTTTT | CASELTGELFF
NA | NA | TRBJ2-1 | TRBV18 | TGTGCCAGCTCACCATATACCAATGAGCAGTTCTTC | CASSPYTNEQFF
NA | NA | TRBJ2-3 | TRBV29-1 | TGCAGCGTTGTGCAAGCAGGGTACACAGATACGCAGTATTTT | CSVVQAGYTDTQYF
TRBD2 | NA | TRBJ2-7 | TRBV9 | TGTGCCAGCAGCGGCGGGGGAGCCTACGAGCAGTACTTC | CASSGGGAYEQYF
TRBD1 | NA | TRBJ2-2 | TRBV27 | TGTGCCAGCAGCTTAAGTCCGGGACAGCTCACCGGGGAGCTGTTTTTT | CASSLSPGQLTGELFF
NA | NA | TRBJ2-7 | TRBV21-1 | TGTGCCAGCAGCATTCGGACCGGAGCGGGAGCAGACGAGCAGTACTTC | CASSIRTGAGADEQYF
NA | NA | TRBJ1-2 | TRBV5-1 | TGCGCCAGCAGCCCGGACCTCTATGGCTACACCTTC | CASSPDLYGYTF
NA | NA | TRBJ2-3 | TRBV11-2 | TGTGCCAGCAGCCAAAGACAAGTAGGGGATAGCTTCACAGATACGCAGTATTTT | CASSQRQVGDSFTDTQYF
NA | NA | TRBJ2-7 | TRBV28 | TGTGCCAGCACCCACGTGGACCCGCCGCCTGAGCAGTACTTC | CASTHVDPPPEQYF
NA | NA | TRBJ2-2 | TRBV5-1 | TGCGCCAGCCTAAAAGGGGACACCGGGGAGCTGTTTTTT | CASLKGDTGELFF
NA | NA | TRBJ1-4 | TRBV7-9 | TGTGCCAGCAGCTTATGGGATCTCGATGAAAAACTGTTTTTT | CASSLWDLDEKLFF
TRBD1 | NA | TRBJ2-7 | TRBV15 | TGTGCCACCAGCAGACAGGGGGAGAGGGTCGAGCAGTACTTC | CATSRQGERVEQYF
TRBD1 | few | TRBJ1-5 | TRBV5-6 | TGTGCCAGCAGCTTGGTAGGGACAGGGGGTCAGCCCCAGCATTTT | CASSLVGTGGQPQHF
NA | NA | TRBJ2-2 | TRBV5-5 | TGTGCCAGCAGCGGTCTACTACAGGCCCCGAACACCGGGGAGCTGTTTTTT | CASSGLLQAPNTGELFF